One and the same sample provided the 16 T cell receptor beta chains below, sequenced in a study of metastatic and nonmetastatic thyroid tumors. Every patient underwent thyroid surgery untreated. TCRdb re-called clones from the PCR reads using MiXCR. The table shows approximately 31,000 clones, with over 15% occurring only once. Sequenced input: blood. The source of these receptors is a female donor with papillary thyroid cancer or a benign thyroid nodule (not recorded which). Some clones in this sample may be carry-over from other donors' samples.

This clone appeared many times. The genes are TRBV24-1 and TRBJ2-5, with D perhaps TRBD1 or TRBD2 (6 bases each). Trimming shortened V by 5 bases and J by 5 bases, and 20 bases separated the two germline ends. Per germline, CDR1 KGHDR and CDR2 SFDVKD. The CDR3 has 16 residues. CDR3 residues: CATSVPTGMAGETQYF. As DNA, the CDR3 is TGTGCCACCAGTGTCCCCACAGGGATGGCGGGGGAGACCCAGTACTTC.

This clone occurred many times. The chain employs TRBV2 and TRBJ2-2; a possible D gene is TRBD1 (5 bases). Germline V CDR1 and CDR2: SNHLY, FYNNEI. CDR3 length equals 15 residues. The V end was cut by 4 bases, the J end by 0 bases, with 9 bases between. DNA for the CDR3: TGTGCCAGCAGTGTAACGACAGCGAACACCGGGGAGCTGTTTTTT. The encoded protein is CASSVTTANTGELFF.

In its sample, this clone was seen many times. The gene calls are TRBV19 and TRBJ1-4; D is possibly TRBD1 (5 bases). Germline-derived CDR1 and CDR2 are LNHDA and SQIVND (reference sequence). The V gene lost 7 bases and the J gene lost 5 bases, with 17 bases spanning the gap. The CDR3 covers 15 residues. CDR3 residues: CASTDAGGGNEKLFF. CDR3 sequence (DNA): TGTGCCAGTACTGACGCCGGGGGGGGGAATGAAAAACTGTTTTTT.

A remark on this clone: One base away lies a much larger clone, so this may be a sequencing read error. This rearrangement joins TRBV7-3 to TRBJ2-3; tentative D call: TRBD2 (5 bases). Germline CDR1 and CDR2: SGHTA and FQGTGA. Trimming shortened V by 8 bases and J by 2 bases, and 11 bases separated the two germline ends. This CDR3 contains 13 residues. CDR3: CASGLTVTDTQYF. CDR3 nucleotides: TGTGCCAGCGGACTTACAGTCACAGATACGCAGTATTTT. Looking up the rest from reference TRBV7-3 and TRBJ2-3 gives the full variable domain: GAGVSQTPSNKVTEKGKYVELRCDPISGHTALYWYRQSLGQGPEFLIYFQGTGAADDSGLPNDRFFAVRPEGSVSTLKIQRTERGDSAVYLCASGLTVTDTQYFGPGTRLTVL.

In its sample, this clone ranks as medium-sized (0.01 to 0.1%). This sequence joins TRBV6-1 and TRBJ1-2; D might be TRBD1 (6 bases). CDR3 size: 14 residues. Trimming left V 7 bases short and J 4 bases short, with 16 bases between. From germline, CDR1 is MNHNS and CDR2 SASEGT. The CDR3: CASTFDRNSYGYTF. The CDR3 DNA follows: TGTGCCAGCACCTTCGACAGGAATAGCTATGGCTACACCTTC.

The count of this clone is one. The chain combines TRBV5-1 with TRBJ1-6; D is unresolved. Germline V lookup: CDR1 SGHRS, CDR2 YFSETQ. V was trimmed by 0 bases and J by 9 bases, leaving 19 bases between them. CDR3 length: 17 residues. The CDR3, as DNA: TGCGCCAGCAGCTTGGGGGCCATCATTCACGGTGGTTCACCCCTCCACTTT. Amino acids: CASSLGAIIHGGSPLHF.

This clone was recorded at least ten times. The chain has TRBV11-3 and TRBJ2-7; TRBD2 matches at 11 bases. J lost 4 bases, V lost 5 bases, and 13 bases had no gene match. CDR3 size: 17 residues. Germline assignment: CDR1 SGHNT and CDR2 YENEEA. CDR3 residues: CASSPTPGLAGIYEQYF. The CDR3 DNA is TGTGCCAGCAGCCCAACCCCCGGACTAGCGGGTATATACGAGCAGTACTTC. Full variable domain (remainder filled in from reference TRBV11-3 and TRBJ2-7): EAGVVQSPRYKIIEKKQPVAFWCNPISGHNTLYWYLQNLGQGPELLIRYENEEAVDDSQLPKDRFSAERLKGVDSTLKIQPAELGDSAVYLCASSPTPGLAGIYEQYFGPGTRLTVT.

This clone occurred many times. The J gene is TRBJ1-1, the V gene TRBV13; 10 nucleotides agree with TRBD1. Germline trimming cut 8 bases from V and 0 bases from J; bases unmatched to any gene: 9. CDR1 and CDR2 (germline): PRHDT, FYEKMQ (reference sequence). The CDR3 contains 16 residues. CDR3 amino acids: CASHDRGHPLNTEAFF. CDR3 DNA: TGTGCCAGCCACGACAGGGGGCATCCCCTGAACACTGAAGCTTTCTTT.

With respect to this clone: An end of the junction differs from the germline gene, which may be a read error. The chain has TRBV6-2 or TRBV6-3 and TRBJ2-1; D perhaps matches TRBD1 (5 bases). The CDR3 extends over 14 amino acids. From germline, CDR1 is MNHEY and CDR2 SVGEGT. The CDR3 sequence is CSSSCDSSYNEQFF. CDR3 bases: TGTTCCAGCAGTTGTGACAGCTCCTACAATGAGCAGTTCTTC.

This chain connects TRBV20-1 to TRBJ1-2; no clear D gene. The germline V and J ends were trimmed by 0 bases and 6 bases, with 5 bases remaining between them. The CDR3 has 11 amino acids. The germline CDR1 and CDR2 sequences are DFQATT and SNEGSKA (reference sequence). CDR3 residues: CSAREQNGYTF. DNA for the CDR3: TGCAGTGCTAGAGAACAGAATGGCTACACCTTC.

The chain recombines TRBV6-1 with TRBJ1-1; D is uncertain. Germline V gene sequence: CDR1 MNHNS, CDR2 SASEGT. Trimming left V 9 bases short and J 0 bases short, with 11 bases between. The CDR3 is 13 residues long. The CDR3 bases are TGTGCCAGTGCGGAAAGTCTGAACACTGAAGCTTTCTTT. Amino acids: CASAESLNTEAFF.

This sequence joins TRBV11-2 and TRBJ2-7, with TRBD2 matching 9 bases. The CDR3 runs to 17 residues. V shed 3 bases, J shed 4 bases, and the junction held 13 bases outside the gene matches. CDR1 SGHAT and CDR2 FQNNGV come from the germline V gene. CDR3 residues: CASSLGLAGRSVYEQYF. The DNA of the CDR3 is TGTGCCAGCAGCTTGGGACTAGCAGGAAGGTCGGTGTACGAGCAGTACTTC.

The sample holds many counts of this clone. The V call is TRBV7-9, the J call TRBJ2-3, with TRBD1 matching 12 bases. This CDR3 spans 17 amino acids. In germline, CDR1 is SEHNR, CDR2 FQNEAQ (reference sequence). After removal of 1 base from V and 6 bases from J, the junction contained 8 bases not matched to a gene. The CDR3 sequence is CASSLGAGTGGFDTQYF. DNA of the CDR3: TGTGCCAGCAGCTTAGGAGCCGGGACAGGGGGCTTTGATACGCAGTATTTT.

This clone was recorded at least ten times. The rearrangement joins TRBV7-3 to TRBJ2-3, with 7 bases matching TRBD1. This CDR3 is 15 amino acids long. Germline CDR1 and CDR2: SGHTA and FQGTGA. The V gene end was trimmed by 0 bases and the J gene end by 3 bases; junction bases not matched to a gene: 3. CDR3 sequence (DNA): TGTGCCAGCAGCTTAACTGGGACAGAGACAGATACGCAGTATTTT. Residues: CASSLTGTETDTQYF.

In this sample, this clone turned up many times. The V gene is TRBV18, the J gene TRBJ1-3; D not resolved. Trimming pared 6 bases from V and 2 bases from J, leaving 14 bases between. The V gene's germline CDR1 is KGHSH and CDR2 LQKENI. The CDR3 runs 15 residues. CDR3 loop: CASSPTTPPGNTIYF. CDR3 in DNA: TGTGCCAGCTCTCCTACGACCCCTCCTGGAAACACCATATATTTT.

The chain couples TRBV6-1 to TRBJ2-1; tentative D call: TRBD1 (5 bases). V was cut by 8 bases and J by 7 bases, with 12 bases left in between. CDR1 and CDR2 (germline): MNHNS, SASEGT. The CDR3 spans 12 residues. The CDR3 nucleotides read TGTGCCAGCCTCCAGGGTGCTAATGAGCAGTTCTTC. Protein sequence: CASLQGANEQFF.